Sequencing of this TCR beta chain was carried out in a study of T-cell memory formation after mild COVID-19. The V gene's germline CDR1 is SGHKS and CDR2 YYEKEE (reference sequence). The V end was cut by 3 bases, the J end by 5 bases, with 11 bases between. The CDR3 covers 13 residues. Using its own MiXCR run on the 5' RACE reads, TCRdb lists one record per CDR3 protein. The repertoire holds around 260,000 distinct CDR3 sequences, 15% to 20% seen once, with 22% in the top ten. The sequence came from a man between 18 and 29 years old who had mild COVID-19 (a few samples of this study predate the infection). Cell type and time point are not known. The chain carries TRBV5-5 and TRBJ1-2; no reliable D call. Sequencing used PBMCs or a T cell subset sorted from them (not recorded which). CDR3 coding DNA: TGTGCCAGCAGCTCTGGATTGCAGTATGGCTACACCTTC. Its translation: CASSSGLQYGYTF. Based on the CDR3 plus reference TRBV5-5 and TRBJ1-2, the full variable domain is DAGVTQSPTHLIKTRGQQVTLRCSPISGHKSVSWYQQVLGQGPQFIFQYYEKEERGRGNFPDRFSARQFPNYSSELNVNALLLGDSALYLCASSSGLQYGYTFGSGTRLTVV.